This T cell receptor beta chain was obtained from a study of Ad26.COV2.S vaccination and SARS-CoV-2 variants. Study-wide context: Intramuscular Ad26.COV2.S at 5x10^10 or 1x10^11 viral particles.

V was clipped by 5 bases and J by 5 bases, with 20 bases between them. The CDR3 has 16 amino acids. The V gene's germline CDR1 is SEHNR and CDR2 FQNEAQ (reference sequence). Assay used: immunoSEQ multiplex PCR; TCRdb lists only in-frame clones, some missing. Of 300,000 to 500,000 clones in the sample, 75% to 90% are singletons; the top ten hold 3.5%. Documented treatment: around 19 received Ad26.COV2.S at low or high dose, single or two shots; roughly 5 received placebo; per-sample allocation not given. Each sample was drawn 63 days after the first injection (of vaccine or placebo). This sequence was found in a person between 18 and 65 years old who received the Ad26.COV2.S COVID-19 vaccine or a placebo. The chain combines TRBV7-9 with TRBJ2-3; D not certain. The starting material was peripheral blood, obtained in a trial of Ad26.COV2.S vaccine versus placebo. The CDR3 here is CASSKVTPQGGDTQYF. In DNA, the CDR3 is TGTGCCAGCAGCAAGGTTACTCCCCAAGGTGGAGATACGCAGTATTTT.